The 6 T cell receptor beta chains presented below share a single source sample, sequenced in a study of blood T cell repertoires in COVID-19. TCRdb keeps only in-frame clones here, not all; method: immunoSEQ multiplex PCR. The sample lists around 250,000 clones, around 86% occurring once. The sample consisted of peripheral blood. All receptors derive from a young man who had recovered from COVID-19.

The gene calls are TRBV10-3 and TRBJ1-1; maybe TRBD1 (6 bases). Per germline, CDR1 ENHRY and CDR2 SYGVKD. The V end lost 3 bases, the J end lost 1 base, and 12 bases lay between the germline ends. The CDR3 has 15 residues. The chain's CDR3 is CAISETDRANTEAFF. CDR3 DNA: TGTGCCATCAGTGAAACGGACAGAGCGAACACTGAAGCTTTCTTT.

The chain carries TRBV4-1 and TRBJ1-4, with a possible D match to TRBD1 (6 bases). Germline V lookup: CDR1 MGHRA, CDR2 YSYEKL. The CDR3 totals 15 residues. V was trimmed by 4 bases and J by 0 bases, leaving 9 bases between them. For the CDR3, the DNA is TGCGCCAGCAGCCTGCGGACAGCAACTAATGAAAAACTGTTTTTT. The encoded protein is CASSLRTATNEKLFF.

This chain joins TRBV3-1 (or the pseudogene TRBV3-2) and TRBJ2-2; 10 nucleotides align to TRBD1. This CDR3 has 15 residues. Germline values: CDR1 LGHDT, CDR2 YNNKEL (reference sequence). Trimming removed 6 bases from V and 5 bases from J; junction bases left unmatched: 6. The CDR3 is CASRHGTGVTGELFF. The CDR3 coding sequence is TGTGCCAGCAGACATGGGACAGGGGTAACCGGGGAGCTGTTTTTT.

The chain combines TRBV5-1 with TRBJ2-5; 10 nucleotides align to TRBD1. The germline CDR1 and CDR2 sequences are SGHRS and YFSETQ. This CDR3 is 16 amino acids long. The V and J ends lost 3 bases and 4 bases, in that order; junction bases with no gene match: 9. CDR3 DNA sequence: TGCGCCAGCAGCTCGTTGGTGGACAGGGGGTTAGAGACCCAGTACTTC. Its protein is CASSSLVDRGLETQYF.

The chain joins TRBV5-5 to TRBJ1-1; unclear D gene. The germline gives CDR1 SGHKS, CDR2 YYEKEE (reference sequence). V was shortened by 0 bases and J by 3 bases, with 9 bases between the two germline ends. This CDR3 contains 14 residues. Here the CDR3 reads CASSLGGLDTEAFF. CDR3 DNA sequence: TGTGCCAGCAGCTTGGGAGGGTTGGACACTGAAGCTTTCTTT.

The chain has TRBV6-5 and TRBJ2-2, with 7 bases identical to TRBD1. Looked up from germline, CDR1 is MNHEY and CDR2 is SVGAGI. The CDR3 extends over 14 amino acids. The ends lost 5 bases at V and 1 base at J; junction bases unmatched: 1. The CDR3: CASSQGENTGELFF. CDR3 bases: TGTGCCAGCAGTCAGGGGGAGAACACCGGGGAGCTGTTTTTT.